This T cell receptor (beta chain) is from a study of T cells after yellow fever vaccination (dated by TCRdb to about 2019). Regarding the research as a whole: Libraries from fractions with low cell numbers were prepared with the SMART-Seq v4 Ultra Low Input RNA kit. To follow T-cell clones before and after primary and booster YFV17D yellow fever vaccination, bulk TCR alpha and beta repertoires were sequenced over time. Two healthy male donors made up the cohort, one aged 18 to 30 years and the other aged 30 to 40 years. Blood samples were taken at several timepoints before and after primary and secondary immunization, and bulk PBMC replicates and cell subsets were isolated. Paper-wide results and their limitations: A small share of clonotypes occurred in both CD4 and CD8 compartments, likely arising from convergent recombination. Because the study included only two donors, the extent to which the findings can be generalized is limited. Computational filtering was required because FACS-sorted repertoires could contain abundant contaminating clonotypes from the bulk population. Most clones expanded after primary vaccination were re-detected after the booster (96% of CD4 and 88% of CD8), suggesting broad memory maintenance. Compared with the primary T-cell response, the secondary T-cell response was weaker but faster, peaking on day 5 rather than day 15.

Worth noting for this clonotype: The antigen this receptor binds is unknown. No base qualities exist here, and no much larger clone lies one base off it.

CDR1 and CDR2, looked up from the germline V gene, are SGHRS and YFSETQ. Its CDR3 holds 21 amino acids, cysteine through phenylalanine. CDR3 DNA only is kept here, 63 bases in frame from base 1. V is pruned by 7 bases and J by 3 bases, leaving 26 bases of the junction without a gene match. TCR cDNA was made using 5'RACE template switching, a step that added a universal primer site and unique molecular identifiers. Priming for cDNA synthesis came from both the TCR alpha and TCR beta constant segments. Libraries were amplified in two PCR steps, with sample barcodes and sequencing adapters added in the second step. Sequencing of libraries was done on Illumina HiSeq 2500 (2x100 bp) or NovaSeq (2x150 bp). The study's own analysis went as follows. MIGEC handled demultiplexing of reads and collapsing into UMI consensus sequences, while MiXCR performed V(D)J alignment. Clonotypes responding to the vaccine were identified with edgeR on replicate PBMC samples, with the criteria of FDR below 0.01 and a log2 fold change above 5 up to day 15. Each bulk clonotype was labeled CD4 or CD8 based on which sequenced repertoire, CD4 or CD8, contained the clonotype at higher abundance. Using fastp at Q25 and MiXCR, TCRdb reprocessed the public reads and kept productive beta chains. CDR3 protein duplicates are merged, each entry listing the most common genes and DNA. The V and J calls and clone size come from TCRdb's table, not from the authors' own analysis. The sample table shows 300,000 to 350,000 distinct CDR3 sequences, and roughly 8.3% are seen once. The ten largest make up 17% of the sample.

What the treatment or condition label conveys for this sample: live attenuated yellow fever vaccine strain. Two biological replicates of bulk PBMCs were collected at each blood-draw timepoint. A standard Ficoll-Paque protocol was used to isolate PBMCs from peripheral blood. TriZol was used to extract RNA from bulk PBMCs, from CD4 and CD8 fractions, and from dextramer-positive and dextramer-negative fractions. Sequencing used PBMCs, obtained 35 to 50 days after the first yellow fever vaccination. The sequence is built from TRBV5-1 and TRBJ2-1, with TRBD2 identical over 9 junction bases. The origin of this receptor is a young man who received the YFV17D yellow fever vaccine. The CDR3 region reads CASQTSGGAGGLLSRYNEQFF. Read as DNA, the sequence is TGCGCCAGCCAGACGTCCGGGGGAGCGGGGGGTCTGCTTAGCCGCTACAATGAGCAGTTCTTC.